These T cell receptor beta chains were read from a single sample in a study of blood T cells in healthy people across ages. TCRdb itself ran the 5' RACE reads through MiXCR, one entry per CDR3 protein. The repertoire includes 870,000 or so distinct CDR3 sequences, around 30% of them detected once, and 15% to 20% sits in the top ten. Sequencing input: blood. These receptors all come from a woman aged 80 or over in good health. The CDR3 runs from the conserved cysteine through the conserved F or W. A D gene is named only where the DNA matches it firmly. Size is omitted from some rows. Given values are once, few, many or a class for expanded clones.

clone_size j_call d_call v_call cdr3_nt cdr3_aa
. TRBJ2-7 . TRBV20-1 TGCAGTGCTGGGACCCGGCCCATCGAGCAGTACTTC CSAGTRPIEQYF
. TRBJ1-2 . TRBV6-1 TGTGCCAGCAGTGCCCGAAGCCCCTATGGCTACACCTTC CASSARSPYGYTF
. TRBJ2-7 TRBD1 TRBV7-9 TGTGCCAGCAGCTTACCCTTCTACAAGACAGGGGGGAACAATGAGCAGTACTTC CASSLPFYKTGGNNEQYF
. TRBJ2-1 . TRBV3-1 TGTGCCAGCAGCCAACTCTCCTACAATGAGCAGTTCTTC CASSQLSYNEQFF
. TRBJ2-1 TRBD2 TRBV7-2 TGTGCCAGCAGTCGGACTAGCGGGGCAACCTACAATGAGCAGTTCTTC CASSRTSGATYNEQFF
once TRBJ1-6 . TRBV12-3/TRBV12-4 TGTGCCAGCGGCGACTCCAGCTCCTATAATTCACCCCTCCACTTT CASGDSSSYNSPLHF
many TRBJ2-3 TRBD2 TRBV20-1 TGCAGTGCTGAGACTAGCGGGGGCACAGATACGCAGTATTTT CSAETSGGTDTQYF
many TRBJ2-1 . TRBV6-2/TRBV6-3 TGTGCCAGCAGTTACTCCGGGGGGCACTCCTCCTCCTACAATGAGCAGTTCTTC CASSYSGGHSSSYNEQFF
many TRBJ1-1 TRBD1 TRBV12-3/TRBV12-4 TGTGCCAGCAGTTTAGCCTCAGGGGGCATTTCTGAAGCTTTCTTT CASSLASGGISEAFF
. TRBJ1-2 . TRBV12-3/TRBV12-4 TGTGCCAGCAGTTGGGACTTGGATGGCTACACCTTC CASSWDLDGYTF
. TRBJ2-6 . TRBV6-2/TRBV6-3 TGTGCCATCGGACCTTACTCTGGGGCCAACGTCCTGACTTTC CAIGPYSGANVLTF
few TRBJ1-5 . TRBV28 TGTGCCAGCAGACGCCGACAGCCAGCAATCTATAGCAATCAGCCCCAGCATTTT CASRRRQPAIYSNQPQHF
. TRBJ2-7 TRBD2 TRBV7-2 TGTGCCAGCAGCTCTGCACCTAGCGGGGGGGCCTACGAGCAGTACTTC CASSSAPSGGAYEQYF
few TRBJ1-4 . TRBV27 TGTGCCAGCAGGCCAAGAAGGACAGACTCTAATGAAAAACTGTTTTTT CASRPRRTDSNEKLFF
many TRBJ2-5 . TRBV2 TGTGCCAGCAACCTGGGGGCGGTCGGGGAGACCCAGTACTTC CASNLGAVGETQYF
. TRBJ2-2 TRBD2 TRBV20-1 TGCAGTGCGCGGGGACTAGCGACAAACACCGGGGAGCTGTTTTTT CSARGLATNTGELFF
. TRBJ1-1 . TRBV12-3/TRBV12-4 TGTGCCAGCAGTTTTAGACCTCGTTCTGGTGAAGCTTTCTTT CASSFRPRSGEAFF
many TRBJ2-5 . TRBV4-3 TGCGCCAGCAGCCAGACAGCGGCCCCATCAGAGACCCAGTACTTC CASSQTAAPSETQYF
. TRBJ2-7 . TRBV6-2/TRBV6-3 TGTGCCAGCCTTGCCGTGCGGGGGCGATGCGAGCAGTACTTC CASLAVRGRCEQYF
few TRBJ2-3 TRBD2 TRBV5-4 TGTGCCAGCAGCTTGACAGCGGGGGGGCCGACAGATACGCAGTATTTT CASSLTAGGPTDTQYF
. TRBJ1-2 . TRBV6-2/TRBV6-3 TGTGCCAGCAGATTACAGGGAGCTCGCTATGGCTACACCTTC CASRLQGARYGYTF
few TRBJ1-2 TRBD1 TRBV20-1 TGCAGTGCTAGAGATTCCGGGACAGGGGGCTATGGCTACACCTTC CSARDSGTGGYGYTF
many TRBJ2-1 . TRBV27 TGTGCCAGCAAAGGTTGGGAGAATGAGCAGTTCTTC CASKGWENEQFF
few TRBJ2-7 TRBD1 TRBV6-5 TGTGCCAGCAGCGGGACAGCGCCGCCCTACGAGCAGTACTTC CASSGTAPPYEQYF
many TRBJ2-7 TRBD1 TRBV6-2/TRBV6-3 TGTGCCAGCCACCGACAGGGGAGCTCCTACGAGCAGTACTTC CASHRQGSSYEQYF
. TRBJ2-1 . TRBV29-1 TGCAGCGCCCGACCACGCTACAATGAGCAGTTCTTC CSARPRYNEQFF
. TRBJ1-1 . TRBV7-8 TGTGCCAGCAGCCTCGCGGGACGGTTGAACACTGAAGCTTTCTTT CASSLAGRLNTEAFF
many TRBJ2-4 . TRBV2 TGTGCCAGCAATGAAGGGGCGAATAGAGGAAGCCAAGCCAAAAACATTCAGTACTTC CASNEGANRGSQAKNIQYF
. TRBJ2-2 . TRBV6-2/TRBV6-3 TGTGCCAGCAGTCCCTTTAGTAACACCGGGGAGCTGTTTTTT CASSPFSNTGELFF
few TRBJ1-6 TRBD1 TRBV12-3/TRBV12-4 TGCGCCAGCAGTCCTCTCAGGACAGGGCATAATTCACCCCTCCACTTT CASSPLRTGHNSPLHF
many TRBJ2-7 . TRBV5-1 TGCGCCAGCAGCCGCCTGGGTCCCTACGAGCAGTACTTC CASSRLGPYEQYF
many TRBJ2-5 TRBD2 TRBV15 TGTGCCACCAGCTTCCGACTAGCGGGGGTTGAGACCCAGTACTTC CATSFRLAGVETQYF
. TRBJ1-2 . TRBV21-1 TGTGCCAGCGGCCGACAGGGACCAAACTATGGCTACACCTTC CASGRQGPNYGYTF
many TRBJ2-7 TRBD2 TRBV5-1 TGCGCCAGCAGCAGGACTAGCGGGAGTTACTACGAGCAGTACTTC CASSRTSGSYYEQYF
few TRBJ1-1 . TRBV7-2 TGTGCCAGCAGCGTAGGCGGCAGTGTAATGGGAGCTTTCTTT CASSVGGSVMGAFF
many TRBJ1-1 . TRBV7-2 TGTGCCAGCAGCTTAGTTGACCCAGGAAGCGGAGCTTTCTTT CASSLVDPGSGAFF
many TRBJ1-1 . TRBV6-5 TGTGCCAGCAGGGTCAAGGGCGGAATGAACACTGAAGCTTTCTTT CASRVKGGMNTEAFF
few TRBJ2-7 . TRBV10-2 TGCGCCAGCAGTGAAATCGGGAGTCACAACGAGCAGTACTTC CASSEIGSHNEQYF
. TRBJ2-7 TRBD2 TRBV7-2 TGTGCCAGCAGCTCGCCGGGACTAGGGTACGAGCAGTACTTC CASSSPGLGYEQYF
. TRBJ1-1 TRBD1 TRBV18 TGTGCCAGCTCACGAACGACAGGGGTAGACACTGGAGCTTTCTTT CASSRTTGVDTGAFF
many TRBJ2-1 . TRBV18 TGTGCCAGCTCACCACCGAGGCAAGGGGGCAATGAGCAGTTCTTC CASSPPRQGGNEQFF
many TRBJ2-4 . TRBV14 TGTGCCAGCAGCCCGCTGCTGCAGGGAGCCAAAAACATTCAGTACTTC CASSPLLQGAKNIQYF
. TRBJ2-5 . TRBV3-1 TGTGCCAGCAACACCGGGGGCTACGGGCAGTACTTC CASNTGGYGQYF
many TRBJ2-7 TRBD1 TRBV20-1 TGCAGTGCTAGAGAACCGGTACAGGGGATCAGGTCCTACGAGCAGTACTTC CSAREPVQGIRSYEQYF
. TRBJ2-4 . TRBV27 TGTGCCAGCAGGTCGAGACAGACCTACGATGAGCAGTACTTC CASRSRQTYDEQYF
many TRBJ2-1 TRBD2 TRBV7-2 TGTGCCAGCAGCCTCGGGGGGGGACGGTGGAATGAGCAGTTCTTC CASSLGGGRWNEQFF
few TRBJ2-5 TRBD1 TRBV7-9 TGTGCCAGCAGCTACGGACAGGGCGGGGAGACCCAGTACTTC CASSYGQGGETQYF
few TRBJ2-5 TRBD1 TRBV2 TGTGCCAGCAGACAGGGGAACCCGGCAGAGCAGTACTTC CASRQGNPAEQYF
few TRBJ1-2 . TRBV2 TGTGCCAGCGGACAGAGAAACTATGGCTACACCTTC CASGQRNYGYTF
once TRBJ1-4 . TRBV18 TGTGCCAGCTCACCACAGGGAGGGCCTAATGAAAAACTGTTTTTT CASSPQGGPNEKLFF
many TRBJ2-6 TRBD1 TRBV7-9 TGTGCCAGCAGCTACGACAGGGCTGGGGCCAACGTCCTGACTTTC CASSYDRAGANVLTF
many TRBJ2-1 . TRBV7-9 TGTGCCAGCAGCTTAGGGATGGGGGATCCCTACAATGAGCAGTTCTTC CASSLGMGDPYNEQFF
few TRBJ1-5 . TRBV20-1 TGCAGTACTAGTCTTGGTGGCAGCAATCAGCCCCAGCATTTT CSTSLGGSNQPQHF